The 24 T cell receptor beta chains in this list originate from one sample, sequenced in a study of T cell responses to AZD1222 COVID-19 vaccine. The method was immunoSEQ multiplex PCR; TCRdb's version includes in-frame clones alone and lacks a portion of them. The sample includes about 93,000 clones, 80% to 90% seen only once; the top ten take under 3%. The source material was peripheral blood, sampled 28 days after the second AZD1222 dose. The receptors come from an adult who received the AZD1222 COVID-19 vaccine.

The J gene is TRBJ1-1, the V gene TRBV13; 8 bases map to TRBD1. Trimming took 2 bases from V and 1 from J; bases not matched to a gene: 9. Germline CDR1 and CDR2: PRHDT and FYEKMQ (reference sequence). CDR3 length: 17 residues. CDR3 sequence: CASSLYLGGTGNTEAFF. As DNA, the CDR3 is TGTGCCAGCAGCTTATATCTAGGGGGGACAGGGAACACTGAAGCTTTCTTT.

This rearrangement joins TRBV5-1 to TRBJ2-5, with D perhaps given as TRBD1 or TRBD2 (6 bases each). Germline assignment: CDR1 SGHRS and CDR2 YFSETQ. The V and J ends lost 2 bases and 5 bases respectively, with 16 bases between them. This CDR3 is 15 amino acids long. The DNA for the CDR3 is TGCGCCAGCAGCTTTAGTCCAGGGGAGGCTGAGACCCAGTACTTC. Residues: CASSFSPGEAETQYF.

V is TRBV18 and J is TRBJ1-2; no firm D call. Trimming stripped 0 bases from V and 0 bases from J, with 11 bases between. Germline values: CDR1 KGHSH, CDR2 LQKENI. The CDR3 extends over 16 amino acids. CDR3 residues: CASSPPGRNANYGYTF. DNA of the CDR3: TGTGCCAGCTCACCACCAGGGCGGAATGCTAACTATGGCTACACCTTC.

This sequence joins TRBV24-1 and TRBJ1-3; a weak D match, TRBD1 (5 bases). The V end lost 9 bases, the J end lost 0 bases, and 17 bases lay between the germline ends. This CDR3 is 16 amino acids long. The germline CDR1 and CDR2 sequences are KGHDR and SFDVKD. CDR3 nucleotide sequence: TGTGCCACCTTGGGAGATGACAGTCCCTCTGGAAACACCATATATTTT. This sequence encodes CATLGDDSPSGNTIYF.

In this sample, this clone turned up a few times. The V gene is TRBV6-5, the J gene TRBJ2-1, with D possibly TRBD1 on 5 matching bases. V was shortened by 5 bases and J by 2 bases, with 13 bases between the two germline ends. This CDR3 comprises 15 residues. Germline CDR1 MNHEY, CDR2 SVGAGI. CDR3 region: CASSLLREAYNEQFF. CDR3 coding DNA: TGTGCCAGCAGTCTGCTCAGGGAAGCCTACAATGAGCAGTTCTTC.

J is TRBJ2-5 and V is TRBV15, with 7 bases identical to TRBD1. V shed 0 bases and J 3 bases; nucleotides not matched to a gene: 4. The CDR3 spans 15 residues. Germline CDR1 LNHNV, CDR2 YYDKDF (reference sequence). The CDR3 region has the DNA TGTGCCACCAGCAGAGATCCAGGGACAGAAGAGACCCAGTACTTC. It is translated as CATSRDPGTEETQYF.

The chain employs TRBV5-1 and TRBJ2-1; 8 bases match TRBD1. The germline gives CDR1 SGHRS, CDR2 YFSETQ. V trimming: 4 bases; J trimming: 9 bases; junction bases outside the gene matches: 12. The CDR3 is 15 residues long. CDR3 DNA sequence: TGCGCCAGCAGCATCGACAGGGGCCGCTTGGGTGAGCAGTTCTTC. Translating gives CASSIDRGRLGEQFF.

This clone has only a few counts. The chain recombines TRBV16 with TRBJ1-3; D unresolved. Germline CDR1 reads KGHSY; CDR2 reads FQNENV. The V gene lost 2 bases and the J gene lost 4 bases, with 3 bases spanning the gap. This CDR3 contains 12 residues. The chain's CDR3 is CASSQTGNTIYF. The CDR3 DNA sequence: TGTGCCAGCAGCCAAACGGGAAACACCATATATTTT.

The V gene is TRBV5-8, the J gene TRBJ1-2; D unclear. CDR1 and CDR2 from the germline V gene are SGHTS and YDEGEE. Deletions cut 4 bases from V and 3 bases from J, with 19 bases between. This CDR3 comprises 16 residues. The CDR3 DNA follows: TGTGCCAGCAGCCGTCGTAGGGCAGCGGCGGACTATGGCTACACCTTC. It yields the protein CASSRRRAAADYGYTF.

This rearrangement joins TRBV5-1 to TRBJ1-4; weak D call: TRBD1 (5 bases). The CDR3 length is 13 residues. Trimming removed 6 bases from V and 6 bases from J, with 12 bases in between. Looked up from germline, CDR1 is SGHRS and CDR2 is YFSETQ. CDR3 sequence reads: CASKPGTDEKLFF. The CDR3 DNA sequence: TGCGCCAGCAAACCGGGGACCGATGAAAAACTGTTTTTT.

The rearrangement uses TRBV7-2 and TRBJ2-1; D uncertain. Germline assignment: CDR1 SGHTA and CDR2 FQGNSA. The CDR3 sequence is 13 residues long. V shed 0 bases and J shed 4 bases, with 4 bases lying between them. The CDR3 is CASSLALYNEQFF. The CDR3 bases are TGTGCCAGCAGCTTAGCCTTATACAATGAGCAGTTCTTC.

V is TRBV5-6 and J is TRBJ1-1; maybe TRBD1 (5 bases). Germline V lookup: CDR1 SGHDT, CDR2 YYEEEE. The V end lost 1 base, the J end lost 9 bases, and 10 bases lay between the germline ends. This CDR3 spans 12 amino acids. CDR3 DNA: TGTGCCAGCAGCTTGTTAGCAGGGCAAGCTTTCTTT. Protein sequence: CASSLLAGQAFF.

This chain connects TRBV27 to TRBJ2-1; D is undetermined. Germline CDR1 reads MNHEY; CDR2 reads SMNVEV (reference sequence). V was clipped by 7 bases and J by 3 bases, with 13 bases between them. CDR3 length equals 14 residues. CDR3 amino acids: CASISSDHYNEQFF. The CDR3 DNA sequence: TGTGCCAGCATTTCCTCGGACCACTACAATGAGCAGTTCTTC.

The V and J genes are TRBV19 and TRBJ2-4, with D perhaps matching TRBD1 or TRBD2 (5 bases each). V was cut by 7 bases and J by 6 bases, with 16 bases left in between. The CDR3 loop spans 14 amino acids. Germline lookup yields CDR1 LNHDA and CDR2 SQIVND (reference sequence). CDR3 residues: CASTVRDGVNIQYF. Written as DNA, the CDR3 is TGTGCCAGTACCGTTCGGGACGGGGTAAACATTCAGTACTTC.

The genes are TRBV6-1 and TRBJ2-2, with a weak D call TRBD2 (6 bases). Trimming took off 1 base at V and 1 base at J, with 19 bases between the two ends. Germline V gene lookup returns CDR1 MNHNS and CDR2 SASEGT. CDR3 size: 19 residues. This CDR3 is CASSEVDIGASENTGELFF. DNA of the CDR3: TGTGCCAGCAGTGAAGTGGATATAGGCGCTAGCGAGAACACCGGGGAGCTGTTTTTT.

The chain links TRBV9 to TRBJ2-5; 10 nucleotides align to TRBD1. V was clipped by 4 bases and J by 0 bases; unmatched bases: 12. Germline V lookup: CDR1 SGDLS, CDR2 YYNGEE. The CDR3 runs to 18 residues. The CDR3 spells CASSLGTGDRMYQETQYF. DNA of the CDR3: TGTGCCAGCAGCCTGGGGACAGGGGACCGTATGTACCAAGAGACCCAGTACTTC. Based on the CDR3 plus reference TRBV9 and TRBJ2-5, the full variable domain is DSGVTQTPKHLITATGQRVTLRCSPRSGDLSVYWYQQSLDQGLQFLIQYYNGEERAKGNILERFSAQQFPDLHSELNLSSLELGDSALYFCASSLGTGDRMYQETQYFGPGTRLLVL.

The chain joins TRBV5-1 to TRBJ2-5; D may be TRBD2 (5 bases). The CDR3 extends over 15 amino acids. The V gene lost 2 bases and the J gene lost 0 bases, with 11 bases spanning the gap. Germline V gives CDR1 SGHRS, CDR2 YFSETQ. Written as DNA, the CDR3 is TGCGCCAGCAGCTTTGATGTAGCGCACCAAGAGACCCAGTACTTC. Amino acids: CASSFDVAHQETQYF.

The rearrangement links TRBV5-8 to TRBJ2-5; 7 positions agree with TRBD1. The CDR3 sequence is 15 residues long. Germline V lookup: CDR1 SGHTS, CDR2 YDEGEE. Trimming at V came to 1 base and at J to 2 bases, leaving 5 bases not matched to a gene. The CDR3 nucleotides are TGTGCCAGCAGCTTGAGGGGCAGGGGGCAAGAGACCCAGTACTTC. It is translated as CASSLRGRGQETQYF.

The genes are TRBV7-9 and TRBJ2-3; 10 bases line up with TRBD1. The CDR3 covers 18 residues. V lost 2 bases, J lost 0 bases, and 8 bases stayed unmatched. Germline values: CDR1 SEHNR, CDR2 FQNEAQ (reference sequence). The CDR3 loop is CASSLRVGQGVSTDTQYF. In DNA form, the CDR3 reads TGTGCCAGCAGCTTACGGGTTGGACAGGGGGTTAGCACAGATACGCAGTATTTT.

The chain carries TRBV5-1 and TRBJ1-3, with a weak D call TRBD1 (5 bases). Germline V CDR1 and CDR2: SGHRS, YFSETQ. The CDR3 is 15 amino acids. Trimming removed 7 bases from V and 2 bases from J, with 16 bases in between. In DNA form, the CDR3 reads TGCGCCAGCCGACCCCTTGGGGGGACTGGAAACACCATATATTTT. Its translation is CASRPLGGTGNTIYF.

This clone was detected once. The rearrangement links TRBV3-1 (or the pseudogene TRBV3-2) to TRBJ2-5; the match to TRBD1 covers 9 bases. CDR1 is LGHDT and CDR2 is YNNKEL in the germline V gene (reference sequence). J was trimmed by 7 bases and V by 4 bases; bases with no gene match: 4. This CDR3 is built from 13 residues. Written as DNA, the CDR3 is TGTGCCAGCAGCCCCGGGACAGGGTTGACCCAGTACTTC. Protein product: CASSPGTGLTQYF.

V and J are TRBV29-1 and TRBJ2-1; a possible D gene is TRBD2 (6 bases). Trimming removed 0 bases from V and 3 bases from J, with 15 bases in between. The CDR3 contains 16 residues. Germline V gene data show CDR1 as SQVTM and CDR2 as ANQGSEA. The CDR3 here is CSVEDRLEGSYNEQFF. CDR3 DNA: TGCAGCGTTGAAGATCGTTTGGAGGGGAGCTACAATGAGCAGTTCTTC.

There are a few counts of this clone. The V gene is TRBV9, the J gene TRBJ1-1; D is possibly TRBD1 (6 bases). V lost 4 bases and J 3 bases, leaving 10 bases between the germline ends. The germline V gene has CDR1 SGDLS and CDR2 YYNGEE. The CDR3 covers 13 residues. In nucleotides, the CDR3 is TGTGCCAGCAGCAGGAAGGGGGACACTGAAGCTTTCTTT. This sequence encodes CASSRKGDTEAFF.

The V and J genes are TRBV6-2 or TRBV6-3 and TRBJ1-6; 11 bases match TRBD1. CDR3 length: 14 residues. Germline V gene data show CDR1 as MNHEY and CDR2 as SVGEGT. The junction had 12 bases not matched to a gene; V was cut back by 6 bases and J by 17 bases. The CDR3 reads CASSLGQGAQVIHF. The CDR3 nucleotides are TGTGCCAGCAGCCTCGGACAGGGGGCCCAGGTCATCCACTTT.